Below are 20 T cell receptor beta chains sequenced from a single sample in a study of regulatory T cells in long-lasting Graves disease. Time point reported: newly diagnosed GD, antithyroid drugs for less than 3 months. Extracted PBMC RNA gave rise to the TCR library. Arm-PCR of CDR3 regions and iRepertoire HTBI primers were the basis on which TCR beta libraries were built. TCRdb analysed the multiplex PCR reads with MiXCR anew, one entry per CDR3 protein. The repertoire holds about 470,000 distinct CDR3 sequences, about 15% seen once, with 16% in the top ten. The sample was also linked to a second study, of T cells in Graves' hyperthyroidism and ophthalmopathy.

This material consisted of peripheral blood mononuclear cells (PBMCs), taken at new diagnosis, from a patient treated with antithyroid drugs. Receptors were obtained from a woman in her twenties or thirties with Graves disease.

The chain is built from TRBV9 and TRBJ2-2; D may be TRBD2 (6 bases). Trimming removed 2 bases at V and 5 bases at J, with 10 bases between. Per the germline V gene, CDR1 is SGDLS and CDR2 is YYNGEE. This CDR3 has 14 amino acids. As DNA, the CDR3 is TGTGCCAGCAGCGTGACTAGTTTTACCGGGGAGCTGTTTTTT. Translation: CASSVTSFTGELFF.

The rearrangement uses TRBV19 and TRBJ1-5; the match to TRBD1 covers 8 bases. The CDR3 contains 17 residues. The V gene's germline CDR1 is LNHDA and CDR2 SQIVND (reference sequence). V gave up 7 bases and J gave up 0 bases; unmatched junction bases: 11. The CDR3 spells CASMWTGPAYSNQPQHF. DNA for the CDR3: TGTGCCAGTATGTGGACAGGGCCGGCTTATAGCAATCAGCCCCAGCATTTT.

This clonotype was detected many times. This sequence joins TRBV29-1 and TRBJ1-2; perhaps TRBD1 as D (6 bases). The CDR3 has 13 residues. Per the germline V gene, CDR1 is SQVTM and CDR2 is ANQGSEA. Trimming stripped 7 bases from V and 4 bases from J, with 16 bases between. This chain's CDR3 is CSAQDSFSYGYTF. The CDR3 bases are TGCAGCGCTCAGGACAGCTTCTCCTATGGCTACACCTTC.

A word on this clonotype: The junction departs from germline at one end; a sequencing error may be responsible. As DNA, the CDR3 is TGTGCCAGCTCGCACGGGTCGCCCTACGAGCAGCACTTC. As protein: CASSHGSPYEQHF. The genes are TRBV18 and TRBJ2-7; D unresolved. Looked up from germline, CDR1 is KGHSH and CDR2 is LQKENI. This CDR3 has 13 residues. Drawing the rest from reference TRBV18 and TRBJ2-7, the complete variable domain is NAGVMQNPRHLVRRRGQEARLRCSPMKGHSHVYWYRQLPEEGLKFMVYLQKENIIDESGMPKERFSAEFPKEGPSILRIQQVVRGDSAAYFCASSHGSPYEQHFGPGTRLTVT.

The table lists this clonotype with a few counts. J is TRBJ1-3 and V is TRBV29-1; D is unclear. V lost 4 bases, J lost 0 bases, and 10 bases lay in between. The CDR3 has 14 residues. The V gene's germline CDR1 is SQVTM and CDR2 ANQGSEA. The CDR3 reads CSVGGDNSGNTIYF. As DNA, the CDR3 is TGCAGCGTTGGAGGAGACAACTCTGGAAACACCATATATTTT.

This clonotype came up a few times. V is TRBV11-2 and J is TRBJ2-6; TRBD1 aligns across 8 bases. The CDR3 contains 15 residues. The junction had 8 bases not matched to a gene; V was cut back by 1 base and J by 12 bases. Germline lookup yields CDR1 SGHAT and CDR2 FQNNGV. The DNA of the CDR3 is TGTGCCAGCAGCTTAGGGACAGGGCCCTACCGCGTCCTGACTTTC. Its protein is CASSLGTGPYRVLTF.

This clonotype was counted ten times or more. This chain connects TRBV12-3 or TRBV12-4 to TRBJ2-7; 7 bases map to TRBD2. After removal of 6 bases from V and 4 bases from J, the junction contained 9 bases not matched to a gene. The CDR3 runs 14 residues. DNA of the CDR3: TGTGCCAGCAGGACATCGGGCGGGAGTTACGAGCAGTACTTC. The encoded protein is CASRTSGGSYEQYF.

The chain combines TRBV12-3 or TRBV12-4 with TRBJ1-1; D not resolved. The CDR3 covers 14 residues. Trimming cost V 4 bases and J 5 bases, with 14 bases left between them. CDR3 region: CASSSPIGRTEAFF. CDR3 in DNA: TGTGCCAGCAGTTCCCCGATAGGTCGGACTGAAGCTTTCTTT.

A few counts support this clonotype. The chain uses TRBV7-3 and TRBJ2-1; 9 nucleotides align to TRBD2. Germline CDR1 is SGHTA and CDR2 is FQGTGA. V was clipped by 5 bases and J by 9 bases; unmatched bases: 11. The CDR3 has 15 residues. CDR3 loop: CASSPSSGLASEQFF. The CDR3, as DNA: TGTGCCAGCAGCCCCTCCAGCGGACTAGCGTCTGAGCAGTTCTTC.

This clonotype was counted ten times or more. The chain employs TRBV7-9 and TRBJ2-2; D is unclear. Trimming removed 1 base at V and 1 base at J, with 7 bases between. The germline V gene has CDR1 SEHNR and CDR2 FQNEAQ (reference sequence). CDR3 length: 15 residues. The CDR3 DNA follows: TGTGCCAGCAGCTTAGTTCAGGAGAACACCGGGGAGCTGTTTTTT. It translates to CASSLVQENTGELFF.

The sample holds many counts of this clonotype. This sequence joins TRBV10-3 and TRBJ1-1, with D possibly matching TRBD1 (6 bases). The V end was cut by 6 bases, the J end by 5 bases, with 19 bases between. Germline V lookup: CDR1 ENHRY, CDR2 SYGVKD. The CDR3 is made up of 15 amino acids. The CDR3 is CAIRDPTQGNTEAFF. The CDR3 DNA is TGTGCCATCAGAGACCCAACACAGGGTAATACTGAAGCTTTCTTT.

This clonotype was counted only a few times. The chain combines TRBV11-3 with TRBJ2-1; 12 bases are shared with TRBD1. The V segment lost 8 bases and the J segment 1 base; nucleotides outside the gene matches: 15. The germline V gene has CDR1 SGHNT and CDR2 YENEEA. The CDR3 covers 19 residues. The CDR3 loop reads CASGSRDRGQVGSYNEQFF. The CDR3 coding sequence is TGTGCCAGCGGTTCCCGGGACAGGGGGCAGGTGGGATCCTACAATGAGCAGTTCTTC.

With regard to this clonotype: One junction end disagrees with the germline gene, perhaps due to a read error. The chain couples TRBV29-1 to TRBJ1-2, with 10 bases aligning to TRBD1. This CDR3 comprises 14 residues. The germline V gene has CDR1 SQVTM and CDR2 ANQGSEA. The CDR3 sequence is CSVEDRGQGYGYTF. The CDR3 DNA sequence: TGCAGCGTGGAAGACAGGGGGCAAGGCTATGGCTACACCTTC.

This clonotype was seen ten or more times. This sequence joins TRBV30 and TRBJ1-5; perhaps TRBD1 as D (5 bases). Trimming took off 5 bases at V and 2 bases at J, with 7 bases between the two ends. Germline lookup yields CDR1 GTSNPN and CDR2 SVGIG (reference sequence). The CDR3 has 12 amino acids. DNA for the CDR3: TGTGCCTGGGACAGCGGCAATCAGCCCCAGCATTTT. Its protein is CAWDSGNQPQHF.

This clonotype was detected many times. The chain is built from TRBV6-2 or TRBV6-3 and TRBJ2-1; a possible D gene is TRBD2 (6 bases). The ends were cut back, 2 bases at V and 7 bases at J, with 15 bases in the middle. The CDR3 consists of 15 residues. Looked up from germline, CDR1 is MNHEY and CDR2 is SVGEGT. The CDR3 loop reads CASSYLPGVGNEQFF. The CDR3 DNA is TGTGCCAGCAGTTACCTCCCGGGAGTAGGGAATGAGCAGTTCTTC.

As regards this clonotype: A read error is possible here, since a much larger clone lies one base away. The V gene is TRBV29-1, the J gene TRBJ2-1, with 7 nucleotides matching TRBD2. CDR1 is SQVTM and CDR2 is ANQGSEA in the germline V gene. The CDR3 has 13 amino acids. J gave up 6 bases and V 4 bases, and 6 bases lay outside the gene matches. The DNA of the CDR3 is TGCAGCGTTGCGGGAGGCGGTTGCAATGAGCAGTTCTTC. Translation gives CSVAGGGCNEQFF.

This clonotype was counted between two and nine times. The genes are TRBV14 and TRBJ1-6, with TRBD1 as a possible D gene (6 bases). The length of the CDR3 is 14 residues. Between the trimmed V and J ends, which lost 1 base and 10 bases, there was a span of 11 bases. Per the germline V gene, CDR1 is SGHDN and CDR2 is FVKESK. This CDR3 reads CASSQARGGSPLHF. DNA for the CDR3: TGTGCCAGCAGCCAAGCCAGGGGCGGGTCACCCCTCCACTTT.

The chain joins TRBV9 to TRBJ2-7; 10 bases are a match to TRBD2. This CDR3 contains 17 residues. V was pared by 3 bases and J by 4 bases, with 13 bases of the junction left unmatched. Germline V CDR1 and CDR2: SGDLS, YYNGEE. This CDR3 reads CASSARSASGSRYEQYF. The CDR3 DNA reads as TGTGCCAGCAGCGCCAGGTCCGCTAGCGGGAGTAGGTACGAGCAGTACTTC.

The V and J genes are TRBV12-3 or TRBV12-4 and TRBJ1-1; TRBD1 aligns across 8 bases. J was trimmed by 1 base and V by 1 base; bases with no gene match: 2. This CDR3 contains 15 residues. This CDR3 reads CASSLGDRRNTEAFF. The CDR3 DNA is TGTGCCAGCAGTTTAGGGGACAGGAGGAACACTGAAGCTTTCTTT.

This clonotype showed up many times. This sequence joins TRBV28 and TRBJ1-5, with D unclear. The CDR3 spans 11 residues. V was trimmed by 5 bases and J by 11 bases, leaving 10 bases between them. Germline CDR1 reads MDHEN; CDR2 reads SYDVKM. The CDR3 DNA sequence: TGTGCCAGCAGTCCTGAGGGAACCCAGCATTTT. Encoded protein: CASSPEGTQHF.